The 6 T cell receptor beta chains listed next were all sequenced from one sample in a study of T cells in Graves' hyperthyroidism and ophthalmopathy. RNA transcripts served as the template for amplifying TCR beta CDR3 regions. An initial round of RT-PCR targeting the TCR CDR3 relied on the HTBI primer set. TCRdb passed the multiplex PCR reads through MiXCR, listing each CDR3 protein once. The table has some 250,000 distinct CDR3 sequences, roughly 15% seen once. The sequenced material came from blood. These receptors originate from a woman aged 50 to 65 with Graves' hyperthyroidism that later progressed to Graves' ophthalmopathy.

This clonotype was observed at least ten times. The V call is TRBV15, the J call TRBJ1-5, with 9 bases matching TRBD1. Germline V gene lookup returns CDR1 LNHNV and CDR2 YYDKDF (reference sequence). This CDR3 contains 15 residues. V shed 1 base, J shed 6 bases, and the junction held 4 bases outside the gene matches. The CDR3 DNA follows: TGTGCCACCAGCAGAGGGGACAGGGCTGGTCAGCCCCAGCATTTT. Protein: CATSRGDRAGQPQHF.

This clonotype has ten or more counts. V usage is TRBV20-1 and J usage is TRBJ1-1, with 7 bases that match TRBD1. V lost 1 base and J lost 4; bases outside the gene matches: 0. The CDR3 is 12 residues long. CDR1 and CDR2 from the germline V gene are DFQATT and SNEGSKA (reference sequence). CDR3 in amino acids: CSARAGGTEAFF. The CDR3 DNA reads TGCAGTGCTAGAGCAGGGGGCACTGAAGCTTTCTTT.

In its sample, this clonotype was seen many times. The chain recombines TRBV3-1 with TRBJ1-1, with D possibly matching TRBD1 (6 bases). Looked up from germline, CDR1 is LGHDT and CDR2 is YNNKEL (reference sequence). V gave up 1 base and J gave up 11 bases, with 14 bases separating them. The CDR3 extends over 13 amino acids. CDR3 sequence: CASSQVGGRSAFF. The CDR3 nucleotides read TGTGCCAGCAGCCAAGTTGGGGGGCGTTCGGCTTTCTTT.

This clonotype was recorded many times. The chain employs TRBV7-8 and TRBJ1-2; no clear D gene. The CDR3 runs 14 residues. Trimming removed 1 base at V and 2 bases at J, with 8 bases between. CDR1 is SGHVS and CDR2 is FQNEAQ in the germline V gene. CDR3 in amino acids: CASSLGQRNYGYTF. Written as DNA, the CDR3 is TGTGCCAGCAGCTTAGGGCAGAGGAACTATGGCTACACCTTC.

Details on this clonotype: With a much larger clone just one base away, this may be a read error. The V call is TRBV30, the J call TRBJ1-2; tentative D call: TRBD1 (6 bases). Germline V gene data show CDR1 as GTSNPN and CDR2 as SVGIG (reference sequence). CDR3 length: 14 amino acids. Here the CDR3 reads CALSGLDRSYGYTF. As DNA, the CDR3 is TGTGCCTTGAGTGGGTTGGACAGAAGCTATGGCTACACCTTC.

This clonotype was seen a few times. A read error is possible here, since a much larger clone lies one base away. The rearrangement joins TRBV20-1 to TRBJ2-7; TRBD2 matches 8 bases. CDR1 is DFQATT, CDR2 SNEGSKA, per germline (reference sequence). The CDR3 is made up of 14 amino acids. The CDR3 is CSPRDQAGVSEQYF. The CDR3 bases are TGCAGTCCTAGAGATCAAGCGGGAGTATCCGAGCAGTACTTC.